This T cell receptor beta chain was retrieved from a study of shared clonotypes between healthy human individuals. On the study more broadly: Every donor yielded three CD4 naive, three CD4 memory, two CD8 naive and one CD8 memory plate.

As handled by the study authors: Filtering was not the same, since immunoSEQ gave junction-only sequences without quality scores. Using immunoSEQ multiplex PCR, the repertoire was profiled, and TCRdb retains in-frame clones only, with some absent. V and J calls and clone size come straight from that table; D and trimming were deduced from the DNA. The top ten clones hold 0.6% to 0.75% of a sample with 950,000 to 1,100,000 clones, about four fifths of them seen once. The CDR3 spans 12 residues. Trimming removed 5 bases at V and 4 bases at J, with 8 bases between. Per the germline V gene, CDR1 is SNHLY and CDR2 is FYNNEI. The investigators split CD4+ cells into a CD45RA+ naive subset and a CD45RA-negative memory subset.

The sequence came from a man aged 18-30 years in good health. Some clones in this sample may be carry-over from other donors' samples. Input material: memory CD4+ T cells from PBMCs. The sample's subset: CD45RA-negative fraction. The chain is built from TRBV2 and TRBJ1-2; no clear D gene. CDR3 nucleotide sequence: TGTGCCAGCAGTAACAGTGCCTATGGCTACACCTTC. Amino acid sequence: CASSNSAYGYTF.